The clone carrying this T cell receptor (beta chain) was found once. Antigen: not known. Clones were read by immunoSEQ multiplex PCR, and TCRdb kept only the in-frame ones, dropping some. The sample contains about 30,000 clones, 90% of which appear only once. The CDR3 is made up of 16 amino acids. The germline gives CDR1 SNHLY, CDR2 FYNNEI. V lost 6 bases, J lost 0 bases, and 7 bases stayed unmatched. This specimen belongs to a study of OX40 agonist ivuxolimab in advanced cancers. Study in general: With ivuxolimab, an agonistic anti-OX40 (CD134) antibody, patients were treated. With a range of roughly 20 to 80, age averaged approximately 60 years, and around 83% were male. A history of anti-PD-1, anti-PD-L1 or anti-CTLA-4 therapy was acceptable, and roughly 40% had some.

Study-level findings and limits: Mean expanded clone counts were higher in CD8+ than CD4+ T cells.

The TCR comes from an adult with an advanced solid tumor such as melanoma, head and neck, liver or kidney cancer. The chain carries TRBV2 and TRBJ2-1; 8 bases are a match to TRBD2. The sequences come from CD4+ or CD8+ T cells sorted from blood, collected in a trial of the OX40 agonist ivuxolimab. CDR3 nucleotides: TGTGCCAGCAGAAGGACTAGCAGAAGCTCCTACAATGAGCAGTTCTTC. Protein sequence: CASRRTSRSSYNEQFF.